The T cell receptor (beta chain) under discussion was sequenced for a study of CD8+ T cells in alopecia areata. Study information: Treatment with tofacitinib (6 to 18 months) was followed by 6 months off drug.

Whole-study findings and limits: Shared TCR sequences were less clear between patients than in mice, possibly partly from HLA diversity. With tofacitinib ongoing, many expanded lesional clones persisted in both scalp and blood.

This clone has a single count. The antigen remains undetermined. The treatment was: oral pan-JAK inhibitor, 5-10 mg twice daily. Sequencing used cDNA as its template, made by extracting RNA and reverse transcribing it. Here immunoSEQ multiplex PCR was the method, and the copy in TCRdb shows in-frame clones only, minus some. The sample lists fewer than 110,000 clones; 84% were seen once. The receptor's source is a human donor with alopecia areata. The specimen comprised CD8+ T cells sorted from blood, sampled at week 24, from a patient treated with tofacitinib.

CDR3: CAWQDLTYEQYF. CDR3 nucleotide sequence: TGTGCCTGGCAGGACTTAACCTACGAGCAGTACTTC. This rearrangement joins TRBV30 to TRBJ2-7; TRBD2 is a possible D gene (5 bases). CDR1 is GTSNPN, CDR2 SVGIG, per germline (reference sequence). V was cut by 5 bases and J by 2 bases, with 10 bases left in between. This CDR3 contains 12 residues.